This T cell receptor (beta chain) was recovered during a study of T cell responses to AZD1222 COVID-19 vaccine. Findings and limits, study-wide: The CD4 TCRs associated with vaccination extended across spike and predominated at 160-218 and 743-854.

Germline V CDR1 and CDR2: MNHNS, SASEGT. The CDR3 is 13 amino acids. Trimming left V 2 bases short and J 3 bases short, with 5 bases between. Remarks on this clone: Its antigen is unknown.

Assay: immunoSEQ multiplex PCR; the TCRdb copy retains only in-frame clones and omits some. This sample has 130,000 or so clones, with about 92% found just once. The starting material was peripheral blood, obtained on day 0 of MenACWY control vaccination. The chain recombines TRBV6-1 with TRBJ1-5; D is unresolved. The receptor's source is an adult in good health. The CDR3, as DNA: TGTGCCAGCAGTGAAAGGGACAATCAGCCCCAGCATTTT. It specifies CASSERDNQPQHF.